The 26 T cell receptor beta chains below come from one sample, sequenced in a study of T cell responses to AZD1222 COVID-19 vaccine. Produced via immunoSEQ multiplex PCR; TCRdb's table is partial and in-frame only. The sample carries about 120,000 clones, approximately 90% recorded once. The starting material was peripheral blood, obtained 28 days after the second AZD1222 dose. The source is an adult who received the AZD1222 COVID-19 vaccine.

This chain links TRBV11-2 with TRBJ2-1; 13 positions match TRBD2. CDR1 is SGHAT and CDR2 is FQNNGV in the germline V gene. V was pared by 6 bases and J by 10 bases, with 6 bases of the junction left unmatched. The CDR3 spans 14 residues. DNA for the CDR3: TGTGCCAGCAGACTAGCGGGAGGGCCAGGCGAGCAGTTCTTC. This gives the protein CASRLAGGPGEQFF.

The J gene is TRBJ1-2, the V gene TRBV10-3, with D possibly being TRBD1 (5 bases). Deletions cut 6 bases from V and 1 base from J, with 12 bases between. Germline V gives CDR1 ENHRY, CDR2 SYGVKD. CDR3 length equals 14 residues. CDR3 amino acids: CAISGDLLNYGYTF. CDR3 DNA: TGTGCCATCAGCGGGGACCTCCTTAACTATGGCTACACCTTC.

V is TRBV6-4 and J is TRBJ2-3; D not resolved. This CDR3 region has 14 residues. Germline V CDR1 and CDR2: MRHNA, SNTAGT. The V and J ends lost 5 bases and 0 bases respectively, with 9 bases between them. The CDR3 DNA follows: TGTGCCAGCAGTCTAACGGGCAGCACAGATACGCAGTATTTT. Amino acids: CASSLTGSTDTQYF.

CDR3 residues: CASSLDGGASNDEQYF. DNA of the CDR3: TGTGCCAGCAGCTTGGACGGGGGGGCTTCGAATGACGAGCAGTACTTC. V usage is TRBV5-6 and J usage is TRBJ2-7; TRBD2 aligns across 8 bases. J was trimmed by 5 bases and V by 0 bases; bases with no gene match: 10. The germline CDR1 and CDR2 sequences are SGHDT and YYEEEE. The CDR3 length is 16 residues.

The chain employs TRBV11-2 and TRBJ2-1; 10 bases fit TRBD2. After removal of 3 bases from V and 8 bases from J, the junction contained 7 bases not matched to a gene. Germline CDR1 is SGHAT and CDR2 is FQNNGV. This CDR3 spans 15 amino acids. CDR3 coding DNA: TGTGCCAGCAGCTTGTCTCTAGCGGGAGACCATGAGCAGTTCTTC. This gives the protein CASSLSLAGDHEQFF. Variable domain in full (rest from reference TRBV11-2 and TRBJ2-1): EAGVAQSPRYKIIEKRQSVAFWCNPISGHATLYWYQQILGQGPKLLIQFQNNGVVDDSQLPKDRFSAERLKGVDSTLKIQPAKLEDSAVYLCASSLSLAGDHEQFFGPGTRLTVL.

The chain joins TRBV5-1 to TRBJ2-2, with 8 bases that match TRBD2. CDR3 length equals 16 residues. Trimming took 3 bases from V and 0 from J; bases not matched to a gene: 4. CDR1 is SGHRS and CDR2 is YFSETQ in the germline V gene. The DNA of the CDR3 is TGCGCCAGCAGCTCGGTAGCGGGGCCGAACACCGGGGAGCTGTTTTTT. Translated: CASSSVAGPNTGELFF.

A single count supports this clone. The J gene is TRBJ2-7, the V gene TRBV18, with D unclear. V was pared by 1 base and J by 5 bases, with 12 bases between. Germline V gene data show CDR1 as KGHSH and CDR2 as LQKENI. The length of the CDR3 is 14 residues. In DNA form, the CDR3 reads TGTGCCAGCTCACCACGAGACTTCCTCAACGAGCAGTACTTC. Amino acids: CASSPRDFLNEQYF.

The chain has TRBV20-1 and TRBJ1-2; no reliable D call. Trimming removed 3 bases at V and 4 bases at J, with 9 bases between. Per germline, CDR1 DFQATT and CDR2 SNEGSKA (reference sequence). This CDR3 has 12 residues. CDR3 amino acids: CSASPGGYGYTF. As DNA, the CDR3 is TGCAGTGCTAGTCCGGGAGGCTATGGCTACACCTTC.

The chain uses TRBV12-3 or TRBV12-4 and TRBJ1-2; no firm D call. The CDR3 has 13 amino acids. V was pared by 7 bases and J by 7 bases, with 16 bases between. For the CDR3, the DNA is TGTGCCAGCAACTCCGAGGGCTCGGGTGGCTACACCTTC. This translates into CASNSEGSGGYTF.

This sequence joins TRBV4-1 and TRBJ1-2; a possible D gene is TRBD1 (5 bases). V lost 0 bases and J 5 bases, leaving 13 bases between the germline ends. CDR1 is MGHRA, CDR2 YSYEKL, per germline. The CDR3 runs to 15 residues. The CDR3 DNA reads as TGCGCCAGCAGCCAAGAGCAGTCGACAGTTTATGGCTACACCTTC. It encodes CASSQEQSTVYGYTF.

The chain uses TRBV3-1 (or the pseudogene TRBV3-2) and TRBJ1-4; D is ambiguous. The germline CDR1 and CDR2 sequences are LGHDT and YNNKEL (reference sequence). The CDR3 contains 17 residues. The V gene lost 1 base and the J gene lost 7 bases, with 19 bases spanning the gap. In DNA form, the CDR3 reads TGTGCCAGCAGCCAAGCTTACGGAGGACCCAGCTCTGAAAAACTGTTTTTT. Its translation is CASSQAYGGPSSEKLFF.

This chain uses TRBV2 with TRBJ2-4, with D possibly being TRBD2 (6 bases). Per the germline V gene, CDR1 is SNHLY and CDR2 is FYNNEI. The V and J ends lost 3 bases and 4 bases respectively, with 16 bases between them. This CDR3 has 16 amino acids. CDR3 amino acids: CASSEVGGLAKNIQYF. CDR3 in DNA: TGTGCCAGCAGTGAGGTGGGCGGCCTAGCGAAAAACATTCAGTACTTC.

The genes are TRBV5-1 and TRBJ2-5; D remains unclear. Trimming shortened V by 1 base and J by 4 bases, and 14 bases separated the two germline ends. From germline, CDR1 is SGHRS and CDR2 YFSETQ. This CDR3 comprises 15 residues. In DNA form, the CDR3 reads TGCGCCAGCAGCTTGTTGTCGGGCCTCGGAGAGACCCAGTACTTC. Encoded protein: CASSLLSGLGETQYF.

The chain recombines TRBV5-5 with TRBJ1-1; no reliable D call. The CDR3 runs 13 residues. From germline, CDR1 is SGHKS and CDR2 YYEKEE (reference sequence). V lost 0 bases, J lost 10 bases, and 13 bases lay in between. In nucleotides, the CDR3 is TGTGCCAGCAGCTTGGGGACGGGCATCGGAGCTTTCTTT. This gives the protein CASSLGTGIGAFF.

This chain connects TRBV19 to TRBJ1-3; possible D gene TRBD1, 5 bases. V was clipped by 9 bases and J by 0 bases, with 15 bases between them. Germline V gene sequence: CDR1 LNHDA, CDR2 SQIVND (reference sequence). CDR3 length: 15 amino acids. CDR3 DNA: TGTGCCAGCCAAAGAGGGGCCAGCTCTGGAAACACCATATATTTT. Protein product: CASQRGASSGNTIYF.

This rearrangement joins TRBV5-3 to TRBJ2-1, with TRBD2 identical over 8 bases. TRBV5-3 is known as an ORF, though its function is uncertain. The CDR3 extends over 14 amino acids. The trim removed 4 bases at V and 10 bases at J, leaving 10 bases unmatched. The CDR3 coding sequence is TGTGCCAGAAGCGCGGGACTAGGGGTCCGGGAGCAGTTCTTC. Amino acid sequence: CARSAGLGVREQFF.

This clone showed up just once. The chain joins TRBV18 to TRBJ2-2, with D possibly called TRBD1 or TRBD2 (5 bases each). Trimming took off 5 bases at V and 4 bases at J, with 14 bases between the two ends. The CDR3 has 15 residues. Germline CDR1 KGHSH, CDR2 LQKENI. DNA of the CDR3: TGTGCCAGCTCAATCAGGGAAAGCGGCACCGGGGAGCTGTTTTTT. Amino acid sequence: CASSIRESGTGELFF.

The genes are TRBV6-5 and TRBJ2-7, with a tentative D call TRBD1 (7 bases). CDR3 length equals 11 residues. Germline V lookup: CDR1 MNHEY, CDR2 SVGAGI. The germline V and J ends were trimmed by 8 bases and 6 bases, with 11 bases remaining between them. The CDR3 nucleotides read TGTGCCAGCCAGGGGGGAGGCGAGCAGTACTTC. Translation gives CASQGGGEQYF.

The chain combines TRBV5-1 with TRBJ2-3, with D possibly being TRBD2 (5 bases). CDR3 length: 15 residues. V dropped 4 bases and J dropped 0 bases, with 12 bases sitting between them. CDR1 is SGHRS and CDR2 is YFSETQ in the germline V gene. CDR3 nucleotide sequence: TGCGCCAGCAGCCCCCGGAGGACTAGCACAGATACGCAGTATTTT. Translating gives CASSPRRTSTDTQYF.

The chain combines TRBV28 with TRBJ1-5; a weak D match, TRBD1 (5 bases). V gave up 2 bases and J gave up 6 bases, with 11 bases separating them. In germline, CDR1 is MDHEN, CDR2 SYDVKM. CDR3 length equals 14 residues. The CDR3 sequence: CASSLAQGTQPQHF. The CDR3 DNA reads TGTGCCAGCAGTTTAGCCCAGGGAACTCAGCCCCAGCATTTT.

A single count supports this clone. The V and J genes are TRBV7-2 and TRBJ1-1, with D unclear. V dropped 1 base and J dropped 4 bases, with 10 bases sitting between them. The germline V gene encodes CDR1 SGHTA and CDR2 FQGNSA. This CDR3 is 14 amino acids long. As DNA, the CDR3 is TGTGCCAGCAGCTTAGAAGGGTGGGGCACTGAAGCTTTCTTT. Translation: CASSLEGWGTEAFF. The full variable domain, rest sourced from reference TRBV7-2 and TRBJ1-1, is GAGVSQSPSNKVTEKGKDVELRCDPISGHTALYWYRQSLGQGLEFLIYFQGNSAPDKSGLPSDRFSAERTGGSVSTLTIQRTQQEDSAVYLCASSLEGWGTEAFFGQGTRLTVV.

The chain combines TRBV12-3 or TRBV12-4 with TRBJ1-5, with unresolved D. V was shortened by 2 bases and J by 2 bases, with 4 bases between the two germline ends. The CDR3 runs 13 residues. CDR3 DNA sequence: TGTGCCAGCAGTTTAAGGGGCAATCAGCCCCAGCATTTT. It is translated as CASSLRGNQPQHF.

The gene calls are TRBV11-3 and TRBJ2-5; tentative D call: TRBD2 (5 bases). The CDR3 is 16 amino acids. Looked up from germline, CDR1 is SGHNT and CDR2 is YENEEA. The ends were cut back, 4 bases at V and 4 bases at J, with 19 bases in the middle. The CDR3 nucleotides are TGTGCCAGCAGCTCTTACCAGGCGGGCGGGCGAGAGACCCAGTACTTC. It yields the protein CASSSYQAGGRETQYF.

The V gene is TRBV18, the J gene TRBJ1-2; D unresolved. Germline loops: CDR1 KGHSH, CDR2 LQKENI. The CDR3 extends over 14 amino acids. Deletions cut 3 bases from V and 3 bases from J, with 11 bases between. The chain's CDR3 is CASSPLDGYYGYTF. CDR3 coding DNA: TGTGCCAGCTCACCTTTGGACGGTTACTATGGCTACACCTTC.

The chain has TRBV30 and TRBJ2-1, with 8 bases fitting TRBD1. Germline CDR1 reads GTSNPN; CDR2 reads SVGIG (reference sequence). J lost 4 bases, V lost 7 bases, and 6 bases had no gene match. The CDR3 is 13 residues long. DNA of the CDR3: TGTGCCTACGGGACAGGTTCTTACAATGAGCAGTTCTTC. Translating it yields CAYGTGSYNEQFF.

This clone was detected only a few times. The genes are TRBV10-1 and TRBJ1-1; TRBD1 is a possible D gene (6 bases). The V gene's germline CDR1 is WNHNN and CDR2 SYGVQD (reference sequence). This CDR3 spans 11 amino acids. Trimming cost V 6 bases and J 5 bases, with 7 bases left between them. The CDR3 spells CASSRGTEAFF. For the CDR3, the DNA is TGCGCCAGCAGCAGGGGAACTGAAGCTTTCTTT.